Following are 24 T cell receptor beta chains from one sample sequenced in a study of spatial heterogeneity in lung cancer. Study-level points and caveats: Tumor mutation count correlated with how many alpha and beta TCRs expanded intratumorally.

Time point reported: sample taken at primary tumor resection. Their recognized antigens are unknown. TCRdb recomputed calls from the 5' RACE reads with MiXCR, one row per CDR3 protein. Of a few thousand distinct CDR3 sequences listed, 8.6% were seen once; the top ten hold over 13%. The sample consisted of lung tumor tissue, taken at surgery. These receptors were taken from a male donor with early-stage non-small cell lung cancer.

This clonotype is judged medium-sized. The chain recombines TRBV11-2 with TRBJ2-3; TRBD2 aligns across 10 bases. Per germline, CDR1 SGHAT and CDR2 FQNNGV. The V and J ends lost 2 bases and 5 bases, in that order; junction bases with no gene match: 7. The CDR3 covers 16 residues. The CDR3 region is CASSLNLAGEGDTQYF. In DNA form, the CDR3 reads TGTGCCAGCAGCTTAAATCTAGCGGGAGAGGGAGATACGCAGTATTTT.

This clonotype is labeled as large. The V and J genes are TRBV7-6 and TRBJ2-1; no clear D. The V end lost 5 bases, the J end lost 10 bases, and 18 bases lay between the germline ends. Germline V gene sequence: CDR1 SGHVS, CDR2 FNYEAQ. CDR3 length equals 14 residues. The CDR3 DNA sequence: TGTGCCAGCAGCGAAAGAAGGGCCCGGCAGGAGCAGTTCTTC. Encoded protein: CASSERRARQEQFF.

This clonotype is judged medium-sized (0.01 to 0.1%). V gene TRBV7-2 combines with J gene TRBJ2-5, with 8 bases that match TRBD1. CDR3 size: 14 residues. J gave up 1 base and V 5 bases, and 3 bases lay outside the gene matches. CDR1 is SGHTA and CDR2 is FQGNSA in the germline V gene. CDR3 nucleotide sequence: TGTGCCAGCAGCCGAGACAGGGGCCAAGAGACCCAGTACTTC. Residues: CASSRDRGQETQYF.

This clonotype is medium-sized by share. The chain has TRBV6-5 and TRBJ2-6; TRBD2 might be the D (5 bases). The germline V and J ends were trimmed by 2 bases and 3 bases, with 17 bases remaining between them. The germline gives CDR1 MNHEY, CDR2 SVGAGI. This CDR3 has 18 amino acids. The CDR3 sequence: CASSYHSPSGVGANVLTF. The CDR3 DNA sequence: TGTGCCAGCAGTTACCACTCCCCCTCCGGGGTTGGGGCCAACGTCCTGACTTTC.

This clonotype was counted only a few times. The chain has TRBV7-2 and TRBJ2-5; TRBD2 matches 9 bases. CDR1 SGHTA and CDR2 FQGNSA come from the germline V gene. The CDR3 is made up of 15 amino acids. After removal of 0 bases from V and 7 bases from J, the junction contained 6 bases not matched to a gene. The CDR3 DNA sequence: TGTGCCAGCAGCTTAGCGTCTAGCGGGGACGGGACCCAGTACTTC. This translates into CASSLASSGDGTQYF.

This clonotype is judged medium-sized. The chain couples TRBV2 to TRBJ1-1, with D maybe TRBD1 (6 bases). This CDR3 is 13 amino acids long. V lost 10 bases, J lost 0 bases, and 12 bases lay in between. In germline, CDR1 is SNHLY, CDR2 FYNNEI. This CDR3 reads CATQGFLNTEAFF. The CDR3 DNA follows: TGTGCCACACAGGGCTTCTTGAACACTGAAGCTTTCTTT. The whole variable domain, remainder taken from reference TRBV2 and TRBJ1-1, is EPEVTQTPSHQVTQMGQEVILRCVPISNHLYFYWYRQILGQKVEFLVSFYNNEISEKSEIFDDQFSVERPDGSNFTLKIRSTKLEDSAMYFCATQGFLNTEAFFGQGTRLTVV.

Sample share makes this clonotype medium-sized. V gene TRBV4-2 combines with J gene TRBJ1-1, with D unresolved. Germline CDR1 reads LGHNA; CDR2 reads YNFKEQ. This CDR3 spans 13 amino acids. Trimming removed 7 bases at V and 1 base at J, with 10 bases between. The DNA for the CDR3 is TGTGCCAGCAACCAGGATCGGAACACTGAAGCTTTCTTT. This gives the protein CASNQDRNTEAFF.

In its sample, this clonotype is medium-sized. V is TRBV20-1 and J is TRBJ2-7, with 8 bases fitting TRBD2. CDR1 and CDR2 (germline): DFQATT, SNEGSKA (reference sequence). V gave up 3 bases and J gave up 3 bases; unmatched junction bases: 7. The CDR3 totals 14 residues. The CDR3 DNA reads as TGCAGTGCTAGTAAGAGTAGCGGGAACTACGAGCAGTACTTC. Its translation is CSASKSSGNYEQYF.

This clonotype was seen many times. V is TRBV3-1 and J is TRBJ2-3; no clear D gene. Looked up from germline, CDR1 is LGHDT and CDR2 is YNNKEL (reference sequence). The CDR3 consists of 14 residues. The V and J ends lost 6 bases and 4 bases respectively, with 14 bases between them. The CDR3 DNA reads as TGTGCCAGCAGGGTGACTCAAAGGGCAGATACGCAGTATTTT. It encodes CASRVTQRADTQYF.

This clonotype is deemed medium-sized. The chain recombines TRBV6-5 with TRBJ2-7, with 12 bases lining up with TRBD2. CDR1 is MNHEY and CDR2 is SVGAGI in the germline V gene. This CDR3 has 12 residues. Losses at the gene ends were 5 bases for V and 12 bases for J; bases not matched to a gene: 5. The CDR3 loop reads CASSDGLAGMYF. DNA for the CDR3: TGTGCCAGCAGTGATGGACTAGCGGGGATGTACTTC.

This clonotype was picked up many times. V is TRBV7-2 and J is TRBJ2-6, with D maybe TRBD1 (5 bases). V lost 5 bases, J lost 1 base, and 21 bases lay in between. Germline CDR1 and CDR2: SGHTA and FQGNSA. The CDR3 consists of 19 residues. CDR3 DNA sequence: TGTGCCAGCAGCCTATACCCAGACAGTCCCGAATCTGGGGCCAACGTCCTGACTTTC. This gives the protein CASSLYPDSPESGANVLTF.

This sequence joins TRBV12-3 or TRBV12-4 and TRBJ2-2; 12 nucleotides match TRBD2. The J segment lost 6 bases and the V segment lost 3 bases, leaving 2 bases of the junction unmatched. CDR3 length: 15 amino acids. The chain's CDR3 is CASSLASGGAGELFF. CDR3 in DNA: TGTGCCAGCAGTTTGGCTAGCGGGGGGGCCGGGGAGCTGTTTTTT.

This clonotype is labeled medium-sized. The chain has TRBV19 and TRBJ2-2; no definite D call. Germline CDR1 reads LNHDA; CDR2 reads SQIVND (reference sequence). The CDR3 runs 14 residues. Trimming took 3 bases from V and 6 from J, leaving 11 bases between them. CDR3 protein: CASSISGGAGELFF. The CDR3 DNA is TGTGCCAGTAGTATTTCTGGCGGAGCCGGGGAGCTGTTTTTT.

This clonotype qualifies as medium-sized (0.01 to 0.1%). This rearrangement joins TRBV7-2 to TRBJ2-5, with D unresolved. The CDR3 is made up of 14 amino acids. The ends were cut back, 1 base at V and 5 bases at J, with 11 bases in the middle. Per the germline V gene, CDR1 is SGHTA and CDR2 is FQGNSA. This CDR3 is CASSLESTRETQYF. CDR3 nucleotide sequence: TGTGCCAGCAGCTTAGAGAGTACTCGGGAGACCCAGTACTTC. Combining the CDR3 with reference TRBV7-2 and TRBJ2-5 gives the whole variable domain GAGVSQSPSNKVTEKGKDVELRCDPISGHTALYWYRQSLGQGLEFLIYFQGNSAPDKSGLPSDRFSAERTGGSVSTLTIQRTQQEDSAVYLCASSLESTRETQYFGPGTRLLVL.

The gene calls are TRBV5-1 and TRBJ2-1; TRBD1 is a possible D gene (7 bases). Germline lookup yields CDR1 SGHRS and CDR2 YFSETQ. V lost 5 bases and J 8 bases, leaving 26 bases between the germline ends. The CDR3 extends over 17 amino acids. The CDR3 region is CASSRTGGSEYGDEQFF. In nucleotides, the CDR3 is TGCGCCAGCAGTCGGACAGGAGGGAGCGAATATGGGGATGAGCAGTTCTTC.

This clonotype has more than one count but fewer than ten. V usage is TRBV20-1 and J usage is TRBJ2-5, with D maybe TRBD2 (5 bases). Germline-derived CDR1 and CDR2 are DFQATT and SNEGSKA (reference sequence). CDR3 length: 11 residues. V shed 1 base and J shed 9 bases, with 9 bases lying between them. In DNA, the CDR3 is TGCAGTGCTAGAGGTAGCGAGGCCCAGTACTTC. Its protein is CSARGSEAQYF.

This clonotype is labeled medium-sized. The chain has TRBV4-1 and TRBJ1-1; a possible D gene is TRBD1 (6 bases). Germline CDR1 is MGHRA and CDR2 is YSYEKL. The CDR3 spans 14 residues. The germline V and J ends were trimmed by 4 bases and 0 bases, with 9 bases remaining between them. DNA for the CDR3: TGCGCCAGCAGCCCCGGACAGCTGAACACTGAAGCTTTCTTT. Translating it yields CASSPGQLNTEAFF.

This clonotype came up many times. V usage is TRBV29-1 and J usage is TRBJ2-3; 11 bases map to TRBD2. Looked up from germline, CDR1 is SQVTM and CDR2 is ANQGSEA. This CDR3 has 14 residues. After removal of 6 bases from V and 8 bases from J, the junction contained 10 bases not matched to a gene. Here the CDR3 DNA reads TGCAGCGTGGAGGGGACTAGCGGTTCGGGTACGCAGTATTTT. Translating gives CSVEGTSGSGTQYF.

In this sample, this clonotype turned up many times. The J gene is TRBJ1-2, the V gene TRBV20-1; the match to TRBD1 covers 8 bases. V was pared by 0 bases and J by 8 bases, with 8 bases of the junction left unmatched. CDR3 length: 14 amino acids. Germline V gene lookup returns CDR1 DFQATT and CDR2 SNEGSKA (reference sequence). The CDR3 protein is CSARDLQGGEGYTF. The CDR3 coding sequence is TGCAGTGCTAGAGATTTACAGGGGGGCGAAGGCTACACCTTC.

In its sample, this clonotype ranks as medium-sized (0.01 to 0.1%). The chain carries TRBV28 and TRBJ2-6; no definite D call. Per the germline V gene, CDR1 is MDHEN and CDR2 is SYDVKM. CDR3 length: 13 amino acids. The V end was cut by 4 bases, the J end by 12 bases, with 13 bases between. DNA of the CDR3: TGTGCCAGCAGTTCCCCCAGTCCCTTCGTCCTGACTTTC. This gives the protein CASSSPSPFVLTF.

This clonotype is labeled medium-sized. The chain carries TRBV6-5 and TRBJ1-5, with 8 bases aligning to TRBD1. The CDR3 loop spans 14 amino acids. Germline assignment: CDR1 MNHEY and CDR2 SVGAGI. The ends lost 5 bases at V and 11 bases at J; junction bases unmatched: 11. DNA of the CDR3: TGTGCCAGCAGTCCAGGGGGCTCTGTGGTCTCCCAGCATTTT. As protein: CASSPGGSVVSQHF.

This clonotype was seen many times. The rearrangement links TRBV9 to TRBJ1-6, with TRBD1 matching 10 bases. V was pared by 7 bases and J by 7 bases, with 11 bases of the junction left unmatched. The CDR3 loop spans 16 amino acids. Germline V gene data show CDR1 as SGDLS and CDR2 as YYNGEE. The CDR3 sequence is CASDRGRGVRNSPLHF. Here the CDR3 DNA reads TGTGCCAGCGACAGGGGGCGCGGGGTTCGGAATTCACCCCTCCACTTT.

V and J are TRBV4-3 and TRBJ1-2; no definite D call. V gave up 2 bases and J gave up 0 bases, with 10 bases separating them. Looked up from germline, CDR1 is LGHNA and CDR2 is YSLEER. The CDR3 contains 15 residues. This CDR3 reads CASSQFAGSNYGYTF. The DNA of the CDR3 is TGCGCCAGCAGCCAATTCGCTGGGTCTAACTATGGCTACACCTTC.

The chain links TRBV5-4 to TRBJ2-2; 8 bases are shared with TRBD1. The CDR3 runs 16 residues. Trimming at V came to 6 bases and at J to 0 bases, leaving 7 bases not matched to a gene. Per germline, CDR1 SGHNT and CDR2 YYREEE (reference sequence). This chain's CDR3 is CASTKLQGANTGELFF. For the CDR3, the DNA is TGTGCCAGCACAAAGCTACAGGGGGCGAACACCGGGGAGCTGTTTTTT.